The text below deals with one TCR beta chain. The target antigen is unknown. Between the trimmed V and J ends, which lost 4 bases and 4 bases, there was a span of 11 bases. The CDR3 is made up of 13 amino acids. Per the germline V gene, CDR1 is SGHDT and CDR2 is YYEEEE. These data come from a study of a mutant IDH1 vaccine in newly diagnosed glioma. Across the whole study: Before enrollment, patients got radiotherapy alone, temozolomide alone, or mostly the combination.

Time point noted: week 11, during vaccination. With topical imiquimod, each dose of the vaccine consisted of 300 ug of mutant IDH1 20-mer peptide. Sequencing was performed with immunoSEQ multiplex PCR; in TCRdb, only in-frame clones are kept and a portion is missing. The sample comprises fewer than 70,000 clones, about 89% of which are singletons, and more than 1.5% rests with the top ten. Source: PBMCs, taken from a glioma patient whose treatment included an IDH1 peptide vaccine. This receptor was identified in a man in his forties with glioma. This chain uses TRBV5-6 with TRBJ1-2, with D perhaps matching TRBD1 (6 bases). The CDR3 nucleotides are TGTGCCAGCAGCCCGACAGGCCGCTATGGCTACACCTTC. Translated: CASSPTGRYGYTF.